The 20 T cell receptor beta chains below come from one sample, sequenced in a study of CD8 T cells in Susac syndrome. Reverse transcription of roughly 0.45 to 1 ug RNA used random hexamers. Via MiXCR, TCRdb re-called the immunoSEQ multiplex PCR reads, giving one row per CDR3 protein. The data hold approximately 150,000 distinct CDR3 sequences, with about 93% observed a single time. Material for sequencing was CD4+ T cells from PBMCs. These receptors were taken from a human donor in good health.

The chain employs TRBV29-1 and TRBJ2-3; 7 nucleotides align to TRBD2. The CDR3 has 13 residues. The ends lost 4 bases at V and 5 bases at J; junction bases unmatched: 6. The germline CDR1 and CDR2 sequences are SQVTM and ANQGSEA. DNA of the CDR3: TGCAGCGTTGTGGGCGGGGGAGTAGATACGCAGTATTTT. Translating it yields CSVVGGGVDTQYF.

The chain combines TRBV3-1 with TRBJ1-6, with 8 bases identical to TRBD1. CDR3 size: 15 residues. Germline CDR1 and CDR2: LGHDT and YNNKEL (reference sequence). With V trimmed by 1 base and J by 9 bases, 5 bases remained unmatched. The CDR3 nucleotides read TGTGCCAGCAGCCAAGCAGGGGGCATTGGTTCACCCCTCCACTTT. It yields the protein CASSQAGGIGSPLHF.

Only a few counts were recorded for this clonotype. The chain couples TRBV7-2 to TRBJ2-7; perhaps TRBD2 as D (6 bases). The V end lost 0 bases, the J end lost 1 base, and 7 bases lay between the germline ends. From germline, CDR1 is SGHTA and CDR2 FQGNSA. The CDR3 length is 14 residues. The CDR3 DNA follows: TGTGCCAGCAGCTTAGCGGCGGGATCCTACGAGCAGTACTTC. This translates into CASSLAAGSYEQYF.

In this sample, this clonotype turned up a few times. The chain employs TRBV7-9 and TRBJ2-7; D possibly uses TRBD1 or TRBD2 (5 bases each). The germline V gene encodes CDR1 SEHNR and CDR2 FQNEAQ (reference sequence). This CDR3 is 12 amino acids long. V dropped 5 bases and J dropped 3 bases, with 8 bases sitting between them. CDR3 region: CASSRDGYEQYF. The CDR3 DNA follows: TGTGCCAGCAGCCGGGACGGCTACGAGCAGTACTTC.

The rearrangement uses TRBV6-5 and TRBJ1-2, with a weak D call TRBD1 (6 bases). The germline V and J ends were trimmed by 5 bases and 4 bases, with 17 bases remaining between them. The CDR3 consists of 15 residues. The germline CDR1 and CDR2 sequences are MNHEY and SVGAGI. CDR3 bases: TGTGCCAGCAGTAGACTGGGACACCTCAGCTATGGCTACACCTTC. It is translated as CASSRLGHLSYGYTF.

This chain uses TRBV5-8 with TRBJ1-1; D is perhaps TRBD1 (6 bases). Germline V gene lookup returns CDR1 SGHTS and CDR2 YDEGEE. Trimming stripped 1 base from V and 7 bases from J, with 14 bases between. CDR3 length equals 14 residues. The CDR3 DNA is TGTGCCAGCAGCTTGAGGGGGGCGAGTGGTGAAGCTTTCTTT. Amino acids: CASSLRGASGEAFF.

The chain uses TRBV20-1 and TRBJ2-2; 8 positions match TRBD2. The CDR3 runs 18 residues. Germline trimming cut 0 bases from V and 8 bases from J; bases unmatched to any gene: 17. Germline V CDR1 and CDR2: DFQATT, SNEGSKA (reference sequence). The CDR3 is CSAREPLSSGASGGELFF. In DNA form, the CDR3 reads TGCAGTGCTAGAGAACCCCTAAGTAGCGGGGCTTCCGGGGGGGAGCTGTTTTTT.

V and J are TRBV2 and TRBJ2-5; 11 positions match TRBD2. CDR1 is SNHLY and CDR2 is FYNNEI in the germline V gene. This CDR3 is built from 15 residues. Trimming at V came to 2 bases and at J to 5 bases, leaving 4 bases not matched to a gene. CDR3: CASSERGLAAETQYF. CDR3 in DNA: TGTGCCAGCAGTGAACGGGGACTAGCGGCGGAGACCCAGTACTTC.

The DNA for the CDR3 is TGCAGTGCTAGAAAGGTTGCGGGGGGATACGAGCAGTACTTC. This translates into CSARKVAGGYEQYF. The rearrangement uses TRBV20-1 and TRBJ2-7; 8 bases are a match to TRBD2. The V gene end was trimmed by 2 bases and the J gene end by 4 bases; junction bases not matched to a gene: 7. The CDR3 totals 14 residues. In germline, CDR1 is DFQATT, CDR2 SNEGSKA (reference sequence).

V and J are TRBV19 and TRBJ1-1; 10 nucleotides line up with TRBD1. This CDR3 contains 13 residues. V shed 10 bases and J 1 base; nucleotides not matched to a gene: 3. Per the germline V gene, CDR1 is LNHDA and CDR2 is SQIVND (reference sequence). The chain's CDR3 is CATRDRGNTEAFF. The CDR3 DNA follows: TGTGCCACCAGGGACAGGGGGAACACTGAAGCTTTCTTT.

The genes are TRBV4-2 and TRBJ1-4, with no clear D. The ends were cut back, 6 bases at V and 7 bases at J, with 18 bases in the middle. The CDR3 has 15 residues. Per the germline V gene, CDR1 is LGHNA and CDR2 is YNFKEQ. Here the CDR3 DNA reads TGTGCCAGCAGTGCCACGTCAACCCGGGGTGAAAAACTGTTTTTT. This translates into CASSATSTRGEKLFF.

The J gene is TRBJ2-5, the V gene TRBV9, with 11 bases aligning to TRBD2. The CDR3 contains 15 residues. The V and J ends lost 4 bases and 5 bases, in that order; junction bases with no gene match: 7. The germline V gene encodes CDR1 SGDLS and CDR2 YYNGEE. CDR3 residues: CASSTLAGGGETQYF. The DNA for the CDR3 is TGTGCCAGCAGCACCCTAGCGGGGGGAGGTGAGACCCAGTACTTC. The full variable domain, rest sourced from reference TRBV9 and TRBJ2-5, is DSGVTQTPKHLITATGQRVTLRCSPRSGDLSVYWYQQSLDQGLQFLIQYYNGEERAKGNILERFSAQQFPDLHSELNLSSLELGDSALYFCASSTLAGGGETQYFGPGTRLLVL.

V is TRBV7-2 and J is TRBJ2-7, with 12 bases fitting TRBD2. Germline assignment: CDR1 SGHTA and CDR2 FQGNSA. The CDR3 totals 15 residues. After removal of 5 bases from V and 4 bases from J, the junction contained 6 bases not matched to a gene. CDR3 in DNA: TGTGCCAGCAGCACTGGACTAGCGGGGTCTTACGAGCAGTACTTC. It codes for CASSTGLAGSYEQYF.

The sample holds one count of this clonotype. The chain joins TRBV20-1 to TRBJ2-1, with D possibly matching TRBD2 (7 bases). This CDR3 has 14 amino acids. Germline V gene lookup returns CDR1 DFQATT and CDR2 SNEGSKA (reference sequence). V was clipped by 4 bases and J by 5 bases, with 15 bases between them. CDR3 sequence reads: CSATGRGANNEQFF. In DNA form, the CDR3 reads TGCAGTGCTACCGGCCGGGGGGCCAACAATGAGCAGTTCTTC.

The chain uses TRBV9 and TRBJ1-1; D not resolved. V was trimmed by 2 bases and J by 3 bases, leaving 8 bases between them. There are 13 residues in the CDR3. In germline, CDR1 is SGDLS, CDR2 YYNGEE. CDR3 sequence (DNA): TGTGCCAGCAGCGTGAGAATGGACACTGAAGCTTTCTTT. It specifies CASSVRMDTEAFF. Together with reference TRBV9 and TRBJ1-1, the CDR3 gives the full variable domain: DSGVTQTPKHLITATGQRVTLRCSPRSGDLSVYWYQQSLDQGLQFLIQYYNGEERAKGNILERFSAQQFPDLHSELNLSSLELGDSALYFCASSVRMDTEAFFGQGTRLTVV.

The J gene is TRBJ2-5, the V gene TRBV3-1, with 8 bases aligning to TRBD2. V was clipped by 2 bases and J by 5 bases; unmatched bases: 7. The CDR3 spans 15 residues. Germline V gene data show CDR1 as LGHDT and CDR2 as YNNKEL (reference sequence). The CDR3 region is CASSQLAGTGETQYF. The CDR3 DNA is TGTGCCAGCAGCCAACTAGCGGGCACGGGGGAGACCCAGTACTTC.

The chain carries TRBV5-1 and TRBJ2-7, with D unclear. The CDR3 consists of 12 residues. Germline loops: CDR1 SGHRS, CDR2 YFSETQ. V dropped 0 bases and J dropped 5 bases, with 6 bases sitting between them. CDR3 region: CASSLGYDEQYF. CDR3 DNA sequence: TGCGCCAGCAGCTTGGGGTACGACGAGCAGTACTTC.

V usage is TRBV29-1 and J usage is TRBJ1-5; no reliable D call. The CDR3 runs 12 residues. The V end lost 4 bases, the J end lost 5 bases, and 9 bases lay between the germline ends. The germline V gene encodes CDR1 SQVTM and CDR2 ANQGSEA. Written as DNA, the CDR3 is TGCAGCGTTGGGAGCAAAGATCAGCCCCAGCATTTT. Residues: CSVGSKDQPQHF.

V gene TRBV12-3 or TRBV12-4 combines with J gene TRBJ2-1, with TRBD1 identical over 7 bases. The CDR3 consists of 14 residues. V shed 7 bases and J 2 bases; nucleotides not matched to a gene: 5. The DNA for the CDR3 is TGTGCCAGCACCCTGGGACAGACCTACAATGAGCAGTTCTTC. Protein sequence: CASTLGQTYNEQFF.

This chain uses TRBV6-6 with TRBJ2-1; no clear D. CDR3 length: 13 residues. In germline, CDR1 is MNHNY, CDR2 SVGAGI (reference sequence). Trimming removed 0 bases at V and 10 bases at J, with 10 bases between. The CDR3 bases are TGTGCCAGCAGTTACTCGGCTGCCCCAGAGCAGTTCTTC. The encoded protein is CASSYSAAPEQFF.